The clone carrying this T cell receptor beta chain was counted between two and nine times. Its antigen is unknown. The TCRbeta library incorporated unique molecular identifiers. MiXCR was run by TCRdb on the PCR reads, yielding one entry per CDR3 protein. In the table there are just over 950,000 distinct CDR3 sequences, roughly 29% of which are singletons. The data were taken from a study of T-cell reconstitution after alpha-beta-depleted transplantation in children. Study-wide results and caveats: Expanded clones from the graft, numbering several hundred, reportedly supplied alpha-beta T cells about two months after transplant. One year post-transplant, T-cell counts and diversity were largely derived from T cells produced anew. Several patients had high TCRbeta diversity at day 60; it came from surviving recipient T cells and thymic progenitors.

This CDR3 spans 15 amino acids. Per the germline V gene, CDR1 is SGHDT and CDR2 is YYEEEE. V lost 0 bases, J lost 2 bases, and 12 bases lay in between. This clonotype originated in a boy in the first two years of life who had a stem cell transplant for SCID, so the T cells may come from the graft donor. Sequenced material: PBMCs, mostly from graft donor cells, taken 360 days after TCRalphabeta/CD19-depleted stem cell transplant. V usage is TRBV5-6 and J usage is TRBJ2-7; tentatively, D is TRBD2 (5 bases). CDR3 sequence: CASSLAGLLPYEQYF. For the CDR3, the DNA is TGTGCCAGCAGCTTGGCCGGACTTCTGCCCTACGAGCAGTACTTC. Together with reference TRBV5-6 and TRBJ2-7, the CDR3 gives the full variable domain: DAGVTQSPTHLIKTRGQQVTLRCSPKSGHDTVSWYQQALGQGPQFIFQYYEEEERQRGNFPDRFSGHQFPNYSSELNVNALLLGDSALYLCASSLAGLLPYEQYFGPGTRLTVT.